This T cell receptor (beta chain) was sequenced during a study of CD8 T cells in ankylosing spondylitis (dated by TCRdb to 2015 to 2018). Study-level background: T cell receptor beta repertoires were profiled in healthy donors and ankylosing spondylitis patients so that disease-linked TCR variants could be found. Peripheral blood samples were taken, and synovial fluid was additionally collected from ankylosing spondylitis patients. The full study cohort comprised 25 ankylosing spondylitis patients and some 100 healthy donors. The investigation overall reported the following: Some motif variants had previously been reported in the synovial fluid and blood of reactive arthritis patients, which suggests shared mechanisms of disease initiation. Blood from ankylosing spondylitis patients appeared to be characterized by a TCR beta motif made up of under ten highly homologous amino acid variants. Significant enrichment of the disease-linked clones was reported in matched synovial fluid samples from ankylosing spondylitis patients. The disease-linked clones showed a CD8+ phenotype and occurred at relatively low frequencies in peripheral blood.

This clonotype has ten or more counts. Its antigen specificity is not known. No much larger clone exists at a distance of one base, and base qualities are not known. From a lookup of the germline V gene, CDR1 and CDR2 are SGHRS and YFSETQ. Taken from cysteine to phenylalanine, the CDR3 has 15 residues. The DNA shown is the 45-base CDR3, in frame from base 1. V was cut back by 0 bases and J by 4 bases, leaving a gap of 12 bases between them. TCRdb records Illumina HiSeq 2500 as the sequencer. Quantitative 5'-RACE with molecular barcodes was used to prepare TCR beta libraries. On the authors' methods: A new computational method based on a probabilistic model of VDJ rearrangement was used to identify disease-linked TCR variants. TCRdb reran the public reads through fastp at Q25 and MiXCR, keeping productive beta chains. CDR3 protein sequences are deduplicated, and each keeps its most common genes and DNA. V and J calls and clone size were set by TCRdb, not the authors. The sample table records roughly 440,000 distinct CDR3 sequences; roughly 15% of these occur just once. Together, the top ten hold 1% of the sample.

The sequence is built from TRBV5-1 and TRBJ2-3; tentative D gene TRBD2, with 5 bases matching. This sequence originates from a male donor with ankylosing spondylitis. The sequencing sample was made of blood, either unsorted or a sorted T cell fraction (not recorded which). The nucleotides read TGCGCCAGCAGCTTGGACACGGGAATGTCAGATACGCAGTATTTT. The translation is CASSLDTGMSDTQYF.